The T cell receptor beta chain under discussion was sequenced for a study of T cell changes during pregnancy in multiple sclerosis. TCRdb's copy holds only in-frame clones and misses some; the assay was immunoSEQ multiplex PCR. The sample has tens of thousands of clones, 90% seen once. V was clipped by 3 bases and J by 4 bases; unmatched bases: 18. Germline CDR1 and CDR2: SGHRS and YFSETQ. The CDR3 has 19 amino acids. Specimen: peripheral blood, collected in the first trimester of pregnancy. This TCR was recovered from a female donor in good health, enrolled as a control in a pregnancy study. The chain links TRBV5-1 to TRBJ2-2; 7 positions agree with TRBD1. CDR3 loop: CASSSQKRLPGQTTGELFF. In nucleotides, the CDR3 is TGCGCCAGCAGCTCCCAGAAGCGATTACCGGGACAGACCACCGGGGAGCTGTTTTTT.